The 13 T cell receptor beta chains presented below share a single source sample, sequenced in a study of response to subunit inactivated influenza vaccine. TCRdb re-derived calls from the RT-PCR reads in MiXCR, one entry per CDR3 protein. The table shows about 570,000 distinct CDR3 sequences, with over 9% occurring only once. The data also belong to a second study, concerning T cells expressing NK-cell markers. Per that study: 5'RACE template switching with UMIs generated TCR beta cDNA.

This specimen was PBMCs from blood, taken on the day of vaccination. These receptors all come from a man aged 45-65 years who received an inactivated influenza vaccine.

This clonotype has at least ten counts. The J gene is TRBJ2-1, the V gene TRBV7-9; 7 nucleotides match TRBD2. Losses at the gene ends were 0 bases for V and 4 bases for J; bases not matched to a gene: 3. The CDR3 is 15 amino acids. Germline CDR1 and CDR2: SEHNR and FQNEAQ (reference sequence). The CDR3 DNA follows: TGTGCCAGCAGCTTAGCCCTAGCGGAGTACAATGAGCAGTTCTTC. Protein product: CASSLALAEYNEQFF.

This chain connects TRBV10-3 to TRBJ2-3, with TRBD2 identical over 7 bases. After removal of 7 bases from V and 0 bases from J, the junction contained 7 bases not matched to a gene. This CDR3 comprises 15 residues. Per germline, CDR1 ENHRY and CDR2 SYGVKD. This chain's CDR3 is CAINTNSGSTDTQYF. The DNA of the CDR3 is TGTGCCATCAATACGAATAGCGGGAGCACAGATACGCAGTATTTT.

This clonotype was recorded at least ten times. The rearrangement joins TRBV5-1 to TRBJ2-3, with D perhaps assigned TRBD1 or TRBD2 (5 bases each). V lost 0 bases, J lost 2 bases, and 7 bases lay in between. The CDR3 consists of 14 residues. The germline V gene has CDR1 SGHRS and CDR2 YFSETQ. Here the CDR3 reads CASSLDGTTDTQYF. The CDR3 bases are TGCGCCAGCAGCTTGGACGGGACCACAGATACGCAGTATTTT.

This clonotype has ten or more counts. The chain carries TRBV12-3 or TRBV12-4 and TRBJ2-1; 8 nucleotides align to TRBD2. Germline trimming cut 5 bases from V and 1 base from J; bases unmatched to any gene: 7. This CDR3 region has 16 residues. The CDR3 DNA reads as TGTGCCAGCAGTCCCCAAGCGGGAGTTTCCTACAATGAGCAGTTCTTC. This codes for CASSPQAGVSYNEQFF.

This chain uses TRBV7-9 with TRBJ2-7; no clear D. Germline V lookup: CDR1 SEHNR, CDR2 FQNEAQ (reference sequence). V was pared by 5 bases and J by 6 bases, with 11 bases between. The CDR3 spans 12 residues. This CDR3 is CASSPGPVEQYF. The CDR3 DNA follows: TGTGCCAGCAGCCCCGGACCTGTCGAGCAGTACTTC.

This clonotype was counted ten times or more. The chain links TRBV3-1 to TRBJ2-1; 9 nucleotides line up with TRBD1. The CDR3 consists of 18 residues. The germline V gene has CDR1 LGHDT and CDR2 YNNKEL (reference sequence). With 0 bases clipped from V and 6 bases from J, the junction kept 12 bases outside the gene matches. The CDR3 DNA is TGTGCCAGCAGCCAAGACCTCGAGGGGGACAGGGCGATCAATGAGCAGTTCTTC. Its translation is CASSQDLEGDRAINEQFF.

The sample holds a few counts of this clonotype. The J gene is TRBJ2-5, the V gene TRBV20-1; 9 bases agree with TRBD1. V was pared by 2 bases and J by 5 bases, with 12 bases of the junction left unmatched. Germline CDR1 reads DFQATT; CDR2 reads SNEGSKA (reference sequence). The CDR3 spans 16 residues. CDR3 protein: CSARTSTGGAGETQYF. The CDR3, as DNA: TGCAGTGCTAGAACTTCCACAGGGGGCGCCGGGGAGACCCAGTACTTC.

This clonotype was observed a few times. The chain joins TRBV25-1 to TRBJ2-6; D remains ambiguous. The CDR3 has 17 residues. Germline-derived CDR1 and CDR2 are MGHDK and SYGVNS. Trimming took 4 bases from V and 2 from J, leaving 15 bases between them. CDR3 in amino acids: CASSARGGRPGANVLTF. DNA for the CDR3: TGTGCCAGCAGTGCCCGCGGCGGAAGACCTGGGGCCAACGTCCTGACTTTC.

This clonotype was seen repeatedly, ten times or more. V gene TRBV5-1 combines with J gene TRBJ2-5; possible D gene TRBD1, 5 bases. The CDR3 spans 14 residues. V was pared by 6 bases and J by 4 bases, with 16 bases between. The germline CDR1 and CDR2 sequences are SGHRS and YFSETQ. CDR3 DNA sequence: TGCGCCAGCACTTCAGGGTCCCCCGGAGAGACCCAGTACTTC. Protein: CASTSGSPGETQYF.

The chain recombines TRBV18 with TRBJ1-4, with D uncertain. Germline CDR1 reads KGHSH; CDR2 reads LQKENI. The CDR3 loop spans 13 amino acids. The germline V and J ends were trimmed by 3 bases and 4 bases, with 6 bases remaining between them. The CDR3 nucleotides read TGTGCCAGCTCACCTGGAAATAATGAAAAACTGTTTTTT. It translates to CASSPGNNEKLFF.

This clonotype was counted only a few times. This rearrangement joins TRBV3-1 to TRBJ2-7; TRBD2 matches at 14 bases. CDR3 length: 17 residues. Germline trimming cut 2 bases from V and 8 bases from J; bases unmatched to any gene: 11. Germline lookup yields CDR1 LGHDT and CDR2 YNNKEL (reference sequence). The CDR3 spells CASSQRGTSGSGEQQYF. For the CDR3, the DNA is TGTGCCAGCAGCCAACGTGGGACTAGCGGGAGTGGCGAGCAGCAGTACTTC.

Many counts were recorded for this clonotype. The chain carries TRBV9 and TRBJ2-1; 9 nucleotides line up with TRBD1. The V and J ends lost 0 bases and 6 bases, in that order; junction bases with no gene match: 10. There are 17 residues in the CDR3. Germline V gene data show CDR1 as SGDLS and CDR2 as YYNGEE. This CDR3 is CASSVGITGGWSNEQFF. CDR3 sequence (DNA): TGTGCCAGCAGCGTAGGCATCACAGGGGGCTGGAGCAATGAGCAGTTCTTC.

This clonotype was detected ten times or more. The CDR3, as DNA: TGCGCCAGCAGCCAAGATTACCAATCGCAGTTCTTC. It encodes CASSQDYQSQFF. The rearrangement uses TRBV4-3 and TRBJ2-1; D uncertain. V dropped 0 bases and J dropped 12 bases, with 9 bases sitting between them. This CDR3 region has 12 residues. The germline gives CDR1 LGHNA, CDR2 YSLEER.